What follows are 27 T cell receptor beta chains derived from one specimen sequenced in a study of graft-versus-host responses after intestinal transplantation. No antigen is known for these receptors. Sequenced by immunoSEQ multiplex PCR; TCRdb stores in-frame clones only, minus some. The data contain roughly 51,000 clones, 70% to 90% of them seen just once; the ten biggest clones take up 0.62%. This material consisted of unstimulated CD4+ T cells sorted from spleen or lymph node cells, taken before transplant. The source of these receptors is a human donor who was the organ donor for an intestinal transplant.

CDR3 in amino acids: CASSRASSYEQYF. The CDR3 DNA reads as TGTGCCAGCAGCCGTGCGTCCTCCTACGAGCAGTACTTC. The chain recombines TRBV7-9 with TRBJ2-7, with D unresolved. V gave up 5 bases and J gave up 0 bases, with 8 bases separating them. Germline CDR1 is SEHNR and CDR2 is FQNEAQ (reference sequence). The CDR3 sequence is 13 residues long.

The rearrangement uses TRBV5-4 and TRBJ2-3; 13 bases agree with TRBD2. CDR3 size: 16 residues. V lost 2 bases and J lost 4; bases outside the gene matches: 4. Per germline, CDR1 SGHNT and CDR2 YYREEE (reference sequence). This CDR3 reads CASSLGLAGASDTQYF. CDR3 coding DNA: TGTGCCAGCAGCTTAGGACTAGCGGGAGCGTCAGATACGCAGTATTTT.

This chain joins TRBV7-3 and TRBJ2-3, with 14 bases identical to TRBD2. The CDR3 loop spans 16 amino acids. V trimming: 5 bases; J trimming: 2 bases; junction bases outside the gene matches: 3. Germline CDR1 and CDR2: SGHTA and FQGTGA. CDR3 loop: CASSLGLAGVTDTQYF. Written as DNA, the CDR3 is TGTGCCAGCAGCCTGGGACTAGCGGGAGTCACAGATACGCAGTATTTT.

The V and J genes are TRBV4-3 and TRBJ2-3, with 7 nucleotides matching TRBD2. V lost 2 bases, J lost 0 bases, and 8 bases stayed unmatched. Germline V CDR1 and CDR2: LGHNA, YSLEER. This CDR3 region has 17 residues. CDR3 loop: CASSQPSTSTSTDTQYF. As DNA, the CDR3 is TGCGCCAGCAGCCAACCCTCGACTAGCACGAGCACAGATACGCAGTATTTT.

This chain joins TRBV9 and TRBJ2-1; 10 nucleotides agree with TRBD2. Germline lookup yields CDR1 SGDLS and CDR2 YYNGEE. V trimming: 2 bases; J trimming: 11 bases; junction bases outside the gene matches: 10. The CDR3 loop spans 15 amino acids. CDR3 in DNA: TGTGCCAGCAGCGTCCAACTATCTAGCGGGAGTCAGCAGTTCTTC. It codes for CASSVQLSSGSQQFF.

The J gene is TRBJ2-1, the V gene TRBV11-2, with 15 bases that match TRBD2. Germline V gene sequence: CDR1 SGHAT, CDR2 FQNNGV. With V trimmed by 1 base and J by 6 bases, 1 base remained unmatched. This CDR3 spans 16 amino acids. The CDR3 DNA sequence: TGTGCCAGCAGCTTAGGGACTAGCGGGAGGGCCAATGAGCAGTTCTTC. The encoded protein is CASSLGTSGRANEQFF.

This clone was found a few times. This chain links TRBV5-6 with TRBJ2-7; perhaps TRBD2 as D (7 bases). Germline V CDR1 and CDR2: SGHDT, YYEEEE. The CDR3 length is 16 residues. V shed 7 bases and J shed 5 bases, with 25 bases lying between them. CDR3 nucleotides: TGTGCCAGCGAAATTAGGGGGGGCACGACGTTTGACGAGCAGTACTTC. It specifies CASEIRGGTTFDEQYF. Filled out from reference TRBV5-6 and TRBJ2-7, the complete variable domain reads DAGVTQSPTHLIKTRGQQVTLRCSPKSGHDTVSWYQQALGQGPQFIFQYYEEEERQRGNFPDRFSGHQFPNYSSELNVNALLLGDSALYLCASEIRGGTTFDEQYFGPGTRLTVT.

The chain recombines TRBV9 with TRBJ2-5, with 9 bases that match TRBD1. CDR1 and CDR2 (germline): SGDLS, YYNGEE. V lost 4 bases and J lost 5; bases outside the gene matches: 6. The CDR3 loop spans 14 amino acids. The CDR3, as DNA: TGTGCCAGCAGCATCAACACAGGGGGCGAGACCCAGTACTTC. Amino acids: CASSINTGGETQYF.

The chain carries TRBV30 and TRBJ2-7, with TRBD2 matching over 11 bases. CDR1 GTSNPN and CDR2 SVGIG come from the germline V gene (reference sequence). V lost 2 bases, J lost 2 bases, and 5 bases stayed unmatched. This CDR3 is built from 15 residues. The CDR3 coding sequence is TGTGCCTGGAGTATTACTAGCGGGGGCACCTACGAGCAGTACTTC. Translated, it gives CAWSITSGGTYEQYF.

This chain uses TRBV5-6 with TRBJ2-7; 9 bases map to TRBD2. From germline, CDR1 is SGHDT and CDR2 YYEEEE. After removal of 3 bases from V and 5 bases from J, the junction contained 12 bases not matched to a gene. The CDR3 extends over 16 amino acids. In DNA form, the CDR3 reads TGTGCCAGCAGCTCCAAAGCGGGAGGCCGTCTTCACGAGCAGTACTTC. Encoded protein: CASSSKAGGRLHEQYF.

The chain's CDR3 is CASSPRMGQAVGEKLFF. The CDR3 nucleotides read TGCGCCAGCAGCCCGCGAATGGGGCAGGCGGTGGGTGAAAAACTGTTTTTT. The V and J genes are TRBV5-1 and TRBJ1-4, with D maybe TRBD1 (5 bases). Germline-derived CDR1 and CDR2 are SGHRS and YFSETQ. This CDR3 has 17 amino acids. Trimming pared 4 bases from V and 7 bases from J, leaving 23 bases between.

The chain links TRBV28 to TRBJ2-5; weak D call: TRBD2 (7 bases). CDR1 and CDR2 (germline): MDHEN, SYDVKM. The V end was cut by 3 bases, the J end by 1 base, with 9 bases between. The CDR3 covers 14 residues. The CDR3 bases are TGTGCCAGCAGTTTTGGGGGGGCCCAAGAGACCCAGTACTTC. Translated, it gives CASSFGGAQETQYF.

CDR3 protein: CASSLRGWDQPQHF. Written as DNA, the CDR3 is TGTGCCAGCAGCTTACGCGGGTGGGATCAGCCCCAGCATTTT. V usage is TRBV7-2 and J usage is TRBJ1-5, with D unresolved. In germline, CDR1 is SGHTA, CDR2 FQGNSA. CDR3 size: 14 residues. V was clipped by 2 bases and J by 5 bases, with 10 bases between them.

CDR3 in amino acids: CAWNRDRGNTIYF. The CDR3 nucleotides are TGTGCCTGGAACCGGGACAGAGGAAACACCATATATTTT. This chain uses TRBV30 with TRBJ1-3; TRBD1 matches 7 bases. After removal of 4 bases from V and 4 bases from J, the junction contained 4 bases not matched to a gene. The CDR3 spans 13 residues. From germline, CDR1 is GTSNPN and CDR2 SVGIG (reference sequence).

As DNA, the CDR3 is TGTGCCAGCAGCTTAGGTGCAGGGCGGACCGGGGAGCTGTTTTTT. As protein: CASSLGAGRTGELFF. The chain is built from TRBV7-8 and TRBJ2-2; TRBD1 might be the D (5 bases). Germline V gene sequence: CDR1 SGHVS, CDR2 FQNEAQ. The ends were cut back, 1 base at V and 5 bases at J, with 11 bases in the middle. There are 15 residues in the CDR3.

The V gene is TRBV19, the J gene TRBJ1-2, with TRBD1 matching over 10 bases. This CDR3 is built from 15 residues. Germline CDR1 reads LNHDA; CDR2 reads SQIVND (reference sequence). With V trimmed by 6 bases and J by 6 bases, 10 bases remained unmatched. For the CDR3, the DNA is TGTGCCAGTAGCTATTTGACAGGGGGCGAACATGGCTACACCTTC. Protein sequence: CASSYLTGGEHGYTF.

This clone was counted a single time. This chain uses TRBV28 with TRBJ1-2, with TRBD1 identical over 9 bases. The CDR3 sequence is 14 residues long. Germline V gene lookup returns CDR1 MDHEN and CDR2 SYDVKM. The ends lost 3 bases at V and 5 bases at J; junction bases unmatched: 4. The CDR3: CASSLGQGIYGYTF. The CDR3 bases are TGTGCCAGCAGTTTGGGACAGGGAATTTATGGCTACACCTTC.

The chain carries TRBV7-8 and TRBJ2-7; D is perhaps TRBD1 (6 bases). V dropped 2 bases and J dropped 2 bases, with 13 bases sitting between them. Per the germline V gene, CDR1 is SGHVS and CDR2 is FQNEAQ. CDR3 length: 15 amino acids. The CDR3 DNA follows: TGTGCCAGCAGCTTAATAAGCAGGGGCCCCTACGAGCAGTACTTC. This codes for CASSLISRGPYEQYF.

The chain carries TRBV11-2 and TRBJ1-1; D not resolved. V was cut by 8 bases and J by 0 bases, with 13 bases left in between. The CDR3 length is 14 residues. Germline values: CDR1 SGHAT, CDR2 FQNNGV. The CDR3 DNA is TGTGCCAGCGTGCCCGGAGCCATGAACACTGAAGCTTTCTTT. Translation: CASVPGAMNTEAFF. The variable domain in full, with the rest retrieved from reference TRBV11-2 and TRBJ1-1, is EAGVAQSPRYKIIEKRQSVAFWCNPISGHATLYWYQQILGQGPKLLIQFQNNGVVDDSQLPKDRFSAERLKGVDSTLKIQPAKLEDSAVYLCASVPGAMNTEAFFGQGTRLTVV.

This clone was seen only once. The chain has TRBV2 and TRBJ2-1, with a tentative D call TRBD2 (5 bases). The CDR3 sequence is 15 residues long. Trimming left V 3 bases short and J 3 bases short, with 12 bases between. CDR1 is SNHLY, CDR2 FYNNEI, per germline. CDR3 region: CASSEYSGRYNEQFF. Here the CDR3 DNA reads TGTGCCAGCAGTGAGTACAGCGGCCGCTACAATGAGCAGTTCTTC.

The chain recombines TRBV11-2 with TRBJ2-5; the match to TRBD2 covers 13 bases. J lost 7 bases, V lost 6 bases, and 2 bases had no gene match. Germline loops: CDR1 SGHAT, CDR2 FQNNGV. The CDR3 contains 13 residues. The CDR3 spells CASRLAGGPTQYF. The CDR3 nucleotides are TGTGCCAGCAGACTAGCGGGAGGGCCGACCCAGTACTTC.

The V call is TRBV9, the J call TRBJ2-1; D may be TRBD2 (5 bases). Per germline, CDR1 SGDLS and CDR2 YYNGEE. Trimming pared 0 bases from V and 5 bases from J, leaving 12 bases between. This CDR3 is built from 15 residues. CDR3 DNA sequence: TGTGCCAGCAGCGTAGGGTCGGGGTGGGACAATGAGCAGTTCTTC. It is translated as CASSVGSGWDNEQFF.

This clone was picked up one time. The V call is TRBV6-1, the J call TRBJ1-1; D remains ambiguous. Germline V gene lookup returns CDR1 MNHNS and CDR2 SASEGT. With 5 bases removed from V and 5 bases from J, the gap between germline ends came to 12 bases. The CDR3 totals 13 residues. The CDR3 DNA is TGTGCCAGCAGTACGCGGGGAAAGACTGAAGCTTTCTTT. Translating it yields CASSTRGKTEAFF.

The chain is built from TRBV10-3 and TRBJ2-7; D perhaps matches TRBD2 (6 bases). The CDR3 is 12 residues long. V was clipped by 9 bases and J by 5 bases, with 14 bases between them. Germline CDR1 reads ENHRY; CDR2 reads SYGVKD. The CDR3 region is CAIDRRGHEQYF. Written as DNA, the CDR3 is TGTGCCATTGACCGGCGGGGCCACGAGCAGTACTTC.

DNA for the CDR3: TGTGCCTGGAGTGAGACTAGCGGGTTAGCGGATACGCAGTATTTT. It translates to CAWSETSGLADTQYF. The V call is TRBV30, the J call TRBJ2-3; 10 nucleotides line up with TRBD2. The length of the CDR3 is 15 residues. V dropped 1 base and J dropped 6; count of bases not matched to a gene: 7. From germline, CDR1 is GTSNPN and CDR2 SVGIG (reference sequence).

CDR3 in amino acids: CASSVEGDTEAFF. The CDR3 coding sequence is TGTGCCAGCAGCGTAGAGGGAGACACTGAAGCTTTCTTT. The V gene is TRBV9, the J gene TRBJ1-1; no firm D call. Germline CDR1 and CDR2: SGDLS and YYNGEE. The length of the CDR3 is 13 residues. V lost 0 bases, J lost 3 bases, and 6 bases lay in between.

The genes are TRBV14 and TRBJ2-7; the D gene is possibly TRBD1 (7 bases). The CDR3 loop spans 15 amino acids. The V end was cut by 1 base, the J end by 7 bases, with 17 bases between. CDR1 is SGHDN, CDR2 FVKESK, per germline. CDR3 DNA sequence: TGTGCCAGCAGCCAAGCGGTGGGGGCAGGGGGGGAGCAGTACTTC. Translation: CASSQAVGAGGEQYF.